This T cell receptor beta chain was found in a study of T cells after yellow fever vaccination. V shed 8 bases and J shed 9 bases, with 15 bases lying between them. The CDR3 is made up of 12 amino acids. TCRdb re-analysed the 5' RACE reads in MiXCR, keeping a single row per CDR3 protein. This repertoire shows a few hundred thousand distinct CDR3 sequences, about 3.5% found once; its top ten account for 23%. The sequence was obtained from a young man who received the YFV17D yellow fever vaccine. The chain employs TRBV12-3 or TRBV12-4 and TRBJ2-3, with D tentatively TRBD2 (5 bases). The specimen comprised PBMCs, sampled on the day of the yellow fever booster vaccination. The CDR3 protein is CASGPSGSTQYF. For the CDR3, the DNA is TGTGCCAGCGGCCCGTCGGGGTCCACGCAGTATTTT.